These 26 T cell receptor beta chains originate from one sample sequenced in a study of identical twins (dated by TCRdb to 2016 to 2018). The library was generated by 5' RACE. Sequenced on an Illumina HiSeq 2000. In-frame beta chains were kept once TCRdb had trimmed the public reads at Q25 with fastp and called clones with MiXCR. Each CDR3 protein gets just one entry, which takes the most common genes and DNA from the rows behind it. The sample profile shows 1.5 million or so distinct CDR3 sequences; about 31% of them were found once. The ten most abundant clones make up about 0.25% of the sample. Sequenced input: cord blood. The origin of the receptors is a newborn girl in good health.

The V and J genes are TRBV10-1 and TRBJ2-1; TRBD2 might be the D (5 bases). The J call is doubtful: the DNA matches TRBJ2-7 better. CDR3 length equals 15 residues. Germline-derived CDR1 and CDR2 are WNHNN and SYGVQD (reference sequence). In DNA form, the CDR3 reads TGCGCCAGCAGTGAGTTCCCGGGGTCTTACAATGAGCAGTACTTC. This encodes CASSEFPGSYNEQYF.

This clonotype was counted between two and nine times. The chain is built from TRBV7-7 and TRBJ2-1; 7 nucleotides agree with TRBD2. The CDR3 loop spans 14 amino acids. Losses at the gene ends were 2 bases for V and 12 bases for J; bases not matched to a gene: 10. From germline, CDR1 is SSHAT and CDR2 FNYEAQ (reference sequence). In DNA, the CDR3 is TGTGCCAGCAGCTTATATATGGGGGACTATGCGCAGTTCTTC. It specifies CASSLYMGDYAQFF.

This clonotype was counted only a few times. This rearrangement joins TRBV20-1 to TRBJ1-1, with D possibly matching TRBD1 (6 bases). CDR1 and CDR2 (germline): DFQATT, SNEGSKA (reference sequence). This CDR3 is 10 amino acids long. Trimming pared 3 bases from V and 10 bases from J, leaving 9 bases between. The CDR3 region is CSARGGRAFF. The CDR3 DNA reads TGCAGTGCTAGGGGGGGGCGAGCTTTCTTT.

This chain uses TRBV7-9 with TRBJ2-1; 9 nucleotides match TRBD1. V lost 6 bases to trimming and J lost 10 bases; unmatched junction nucleotides: 13. The CDR3 is 15 residues long. Germline assignment: CDR1 SEHNR and CDR2 FQNEAQ (reference sequence). The CDR3 sequence: CASSTGTGSSYEQFF. Here the CDR3 DNA reads TGTGCCAGCAGTACCGGGACAGGGAGCTCCTACGAGCAGTTCTTC.

This clonotype was counted between two and nine times. The chain is built from TRBV13 and TRBJ1-1; D might be TRBD1 (6 bases). The CDR3 is 10 amino acids. Germline V gene sequence: CDR1 PRHDT, CDR2 FYEKMQ (reference sequence). DNA for the CDR3: TGTGCTTCGGGGGGGCATGAAGCTTTCTTT. Amino acids: CASGGHEAFF.

This clonotype has a handful of counts. The rearrangement links TRBV28 to TRBJ2-2; 11 positions match TRBD1. The germline V gene encodes CDR1 MDHEN and CDR2 SYDVKM. The CDR3 totals 14 residues. J was trimmed by 7 bases and V by 5 bases; bases with no gene match: 3. This CDR3 is CASSTDRGLGELFF. CDR3 DNA sequence: TGTGCCAGCAGTACGGACAGGGGGCTCGGGGAGCTGTTTTTT.

This clonotype has only a few counts. V and J are TRBV7-9 and TRBJ1-6, with D perhaps TRBD1 (5 bases). Germline V gene sequence: CDR1 SEHNR, CDR2 FQNEAQ (reference sequence). This CDR3 region has 14 residues. Trimming took 2 bases from V and 5 from J, leaving 7 bases between them. Here the CDR3 DNA reads TGTGCCAGCAGCTTAAGGACAAATAATTCACCCCTCCACTTT. This gives the protein CASSLRTNNSPLHF.

This chain connects TRBV10-3 to TRBJ2-5, with 7 bases matching TRBD2. The better agreement between TRBJ2-7 and the DNA end casts doubt on the J call. CDR3 length: 16 amino acids. From germline, CDR1 is ENHRY and CDR2 SYGVKD. Here the CDR3 reads CAISESRFVGGSEQYF. DNA for the CDR3: TGTGCCATCAGTGAGTCCCGGTTTGTGGGGGGGTCCGAGCAGTACTTC.

J is TRBJ2-1 and V is TRBV20-1; tentatively, D is TRBD1 or TRBD2 (5 bases each). Trimming removed 4 bases at V and 13 bases at J, with 17 bases between. The CDR3 covers 12 residues. The germline gives CDR1 DFQATT, CDR2 SNEGSKA (reference sequence). The CDR3 DNA follows: TGCAGTGCTACCAGGGTGGGAGAGACCCAGTTCTTC. This sequence encodes CSATRVGETQFF.

The chain employs TRBV3-1 and TRBJ2-7; no reliable D call. Germline loops: CDR1 LGHDT, CDR2 YNNKEL (reference sequence). The CDR3 covers 13 residues. The V gene lost 0 bases and the J gene lost 6 bases, with 9 bases spanning the gap. The DNA for the CDR3 is TGTGCCAGCAGCCAAGATGAGACCATCGAGCAGTACTTC. Translating gives CASSQDETIEQYF.

The V gene is TRBV12-3 or TRBV12-4, the J gene TRBJ2-3; 10 nucleotides agree with TRBD2. The CDR3 sequence is 17 residues long. Trimming cost V 2 bases and J 2 bases; bases outside gene matches: 7. CDR3 DNA sequence: TGTGCCAGCAGTTTAACGCTAGCGGGAGTAACCACAGATACGCAGTATTTT. This translates into CASSLTLAGVTTDTQYF.

In its sample, this clonotype was seen a few times. V gene TRBV29-1 combines with J gene TRBJ1-1; D possibly corresponds to TRBD1 (5 bases). This CDR3 is built from 12 residues. Germline V gene sequence: CDR1 SQVTM, CDR2 ANQGSEA. The V and J ends lost 4 bases and 6 bases respectively, with 12 bases between them. The CDR3 DNA reads TGCAGCGTTGTTTCGGGGCACCCTGAAGCTTTCTTT. As protein: CSVVSGHPEAFF.

V usage is TRBV6-1 and J usage is TRBJ2-3; 9 bases agree with TRBD1. Trimming cost V 3 bases and J 1 base; bases outside gene matches: 8. The CDR3 covers 17 residues. CDR1 MNHNS and CDR2 SASEGT come from the germline V gene. CDR3 sequence: CASSDTGGFLRTDTQYF. CDR3 nucleotides: TGTGCCAGCAGTGACACAGGGGGCTTTCTCCGCACAGATACGCAGTATTTT.

The rearrangement joins TRBV5-8 to TRBJ2-7, with a tentative D call TRBD2 (5 bases). The CDR3 contains 13 residues. Trimming shortened V by 4 bases and J by 7 bases, and 15 bases separated the two germline ends. Germline V gene sequence: CDR1 SGHTS, CDR2 YDEGEE. Here the CDR3 DNA reads TGTGCCAGCAGCCCGTGGGAGACCAATGAGCAGTACTTC. Translation: CASSPWETNEQYF.

The sample holds a few counts of this clonotype. The chain links TRBV3-1 to TRBJ2-1, with no clear D. Germline loops: CDR1 LGHDT, CDR2 YNNKEL (reference sequence). The V end lost 0 bases, the J end lost 4 bases, and 19 bases lay between the germline ends. The CDR3 sequence is 18 residues long. For the CDR3, the DNA is TGTGCCAGCAGCCAAGACCTACGGACCTTCTTCGATTACAATGAGCAGTTCTTC. Translating it yields CASSQDLRTFFDYNEQFF.

This clonotype showed up just a few times. As DNA, the CDR3 is TGTGCCAGCAGCTTAGGGACCAGGGGGGGATTCTCCTACAATGAGCAGTTCTTC. Amino acids: CASSLGTRGGFSYNEQFF. This chain links TRBV7-8 with TRBJ2-1; perhaps D is TRBD1 or TRBD2 (7 bases each). The germline V gene has CDR1 SGHVS and CDR2 FQNEAQ. V gave up 1 base and J gave up 0 bases, with 16 bases separating them. CDR3 length equals 18 residues.

This chain connects TRBV12-3 or TRBV12-4 to TRBJ2-7; perhaps TRBD2 as D (6 bases). Trimming took off 4 bases at V and 11 bases at J, with 18 bases between the two ends. The CDR3 covers 13 residues. The chain's CDR3 is CASSSHGGSGEYF. The CDR3 DNA reads as TGTGCCAGCAGTTCCCACGGCGGGTCGGGGGAGTACTTC.

This clonotype has more than one count but fewer than ten. The chain combines TRBV12-5 with TRBJ1-2, with a tentative D call TRBD1 (6 bases). The CDR3 is made up of 14 amino acids. Germline V gene lookup returns CDR1 LGHNT and CDR2 FRNRAP. The ends were cut back, 2 bases at V and 5 bases at J, with 12 bases in the middle. The CDR3 spells CASGLLGGRYGYTF. DNA for the CDR3: TGTGCTAGTGGTTTGCTGGGGGGCCGTTATGGCTACACCTTC.

The genes are TRBV28 and TRBJ2-1, with 7 bases matching TRBD2. Trimming cost V 3 bases and J 2 bases; bases outside gene matches: 10. The germline V gene has CDR1 MDHEN and CDR2 SYDVKM. The CDR3 extends over 17 amino acids. The CDR3 spells CASSFFPTSLTYNEQFF. DNA of the CDR3: TGTGCCAGCAGTTTCTTCCCGACTAGCCTGACCTACAATGAGCAGTTCTTC.

In its sample, this clonotype was seen a few times. CDR3 sequence: CASSGRLAASTDTQYF. CDR3 nucleotide sequence: TGTGCCAGCAGCGGGCGACTAGCGGCAAGCACAGATACGCAGTATTTT. The genes are TRBV11-1 and TRBJ2-3, with TRBD2 matching over 9 bases. J lost 0 bases, V lost 5 bases, and 6 bases had no gene match. From germline, CDR1 is SGHAT and CDR2 FQDESV (reference sequence). The CDR3 is made up of 16 amino acids.

CDR3 DNA sequence: TGCGCCAGCAGCTTGTCGGGGACAGGGCCCACTGAAGCTTTCTTT. It codes for CASSLSGTGPTEAFF. The chain is built from TRBV5-1 and TRBJ1-1; the match to TRBD1 covers 9 bases. Germline CDR1 SGHRS, CDR2 YFSETQ. The CDR3 sequence is 15 residues long. Losses at the gene ends were 1 base for V and 4 bases for J; bases not matched to a gene: 5. Complete variable domain (other parts from reference TRBV5-1 and TRBJ1-1): KAGVTQTPRYLIKTRGQQVTLSCSPISGHRSVSWYQQTPGQGLQFLFEYFSETQRNKGNFPGRFSGRQFSNSRSEMNVSTLELGDSALYLCASSLSGTGPTEAFFGQGTRLTVV.

The chain has TRBV5-1 and TRBJ2-4; maybe TRBD2 (5 bases). The last part of the DNA fits TRBJ2-7 better; the J call may be wrong. CDR3 length: 14 amino acids. Germline V gene sequence: CDR1 SGHRS, CDR2 YFSETQ. CDR3 bases: TGCGCCAGCAGCTTGCGGGGAGTTGAATACGAGCAGTACTTC. This codes for CASSLRGVEYEQYF.

The V call is TRBV7-8, the J call TRBJ2-7; D possibly uses TRBD1 or TRBD2 (5 bases each). CDR3 size: 13 residues. Germline-derived CDR1 and CDR2 are SGHVS and FQNEAQ. Trimming stripped 0 bases from V and 12 bases from J, with 15 bases between. CDR3 in amino acids: CASSLALEGRVYF. CDR3 coding DNA: TGTGCCAGCAGCTTAGCATTAGAGGGCAGGGTGTACTTC.

This clonotype appeared a few times. The J gene is TRBJ2-3, the V gene TRBV29-1; 8 positions match TRBD1. Unmatched junction bases numbered 8, after V lost 7 bases and J lost 2 bases. The germline V gene has CDR1 SQVTM and CDR2 ANQGSEA. The CDR3 is 14 amino acids. Here the CDR3 DNA reads TGCAGCGGCGGCCGGCAGGGGGCCACAGATACGCAGTATTTT. This sequence encodes CSGGRQGATDTQYF.

V and J are TRBV10-3 and TRBJ1-1; D is ambiguous. Germline assignment: CDR1 ENHRY and CDR2 SYGVKD. The CDR3 loop spans 14 amino acids. Trimming took 2 bases from V and 2 from J, leaving 9 bases between them. The CDR3 loop is CAISEPGLNTEAFF. Here the CDR3 DNA reads TGTGCCATCAGTGAGCCGGGCCTAAACACTGAAGCTTTCTTT.

Only a few counts were recorded for this clonotype. The chain joins TRBV27 to TRBJ1-1; D gene uncertain. Looked up from germline, CDR1 is MNHEY and CDR2 is SMNVEV (reference sequence). V lost 9 bases and J 5 bases, leaving 19 bases between the germline ends. This CDR3 is built from 14 residues. The CDR3 region is CASLHDTLDTEAFF. CDR3 sequence (DNA): TGTGCCAGTCTCCATGACACCCTGGATACTGAAGCTTTCTTT.